The following is a TCR beta chain sequence with its context. The data derive from a study of blood T cell repertoires in COVID-19. Study background: The United States, Italy and Spain provided the acute and convalescent COVID-19 samples. PBMCs, B-cell-depleted T cells, or T cells were the source of the cDNA or gDNA that made up the material.

This CDR3 contains 14 residues. CDR1 is MNHEY and CDR2 is SMNVEV in the germline V gene (reference sequence). The ends were cut back, 3 bases at V and 7 bases at J, with 13 bases in the middle. This study enrolled people aged 18 to 89 from about two dozen US geographic areas. In the source study's methods: Nucleated cell counts were estimated from reference gene primer amplification. Generated by immunoSEQ multiplex PCR, the TCRdb table keeps only in-frame clones and is missing some. The V and J calls and the clone size are those of that table, but D and trimming were determined from the DNA. The sample contains approximately 270,000 clones, about nine tenths of which appear only once.

Source material: PBMCs or T cells enriched from blood (not recorded which). The source is a woman aged 60-75 years who had recovered from COVID-19. The chain links TRBV27 to TRBJ2-1, with a possible D match to TRBD1 (6 bases). Here the CDR3 DNA reads TGTGCCAGCAGTTTGGGGGCAAATACTAATGAGCAGTTCTTC. Its translation is CASSLGANTNEQFF.